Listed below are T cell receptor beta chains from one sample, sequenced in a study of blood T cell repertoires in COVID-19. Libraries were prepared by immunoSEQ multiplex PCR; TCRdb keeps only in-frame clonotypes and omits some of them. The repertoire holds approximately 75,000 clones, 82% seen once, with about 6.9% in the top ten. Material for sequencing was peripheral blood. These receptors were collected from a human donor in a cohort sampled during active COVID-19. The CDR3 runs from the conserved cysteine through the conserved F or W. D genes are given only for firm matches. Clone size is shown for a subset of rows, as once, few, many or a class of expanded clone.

CASSLGQWNTEAFF,TGTGCCAGCAGCTTGGGACAGTGGAACACTGAAGCTTTCTTT,TRBJ1-1,14,.,.,TRBV5-4
CASSPSPRTVVTEAFF,TGTGCCAGCAGTCCCTCACCCCGGACAGTCGTTACTGAAGCTTTCTTT,TRBJ1-1,16,.,.,TRBV27
CASSSGQGTSNEQFF,TGTGCCAGCAGCTCTGGACAGGGGACCTCCAATGAGCAGTTCTTC,TRBJ2-1,15,TRBD1,.,TRBV6-5
CASSPNPTSGLSGDTQYF,TGTGCCAGCTCACCCAATCCGACTAGCGGGCTCAGCGGGGATACGCAGTATTTT,TRBJ2-3,18,TRBD2,.,TRBV18
CASSLLYRGTAGNTIYF,TGTGCCAGCAGCTTGCTTTACCGCGGGACAGCCGGAAACACCATATATTTT,TRBJ1-3,17,TRBD1,.,TRBV5-6
CASSRSRVPQETQYF,TGCGCCAGCAGCCGTTCCAGGGTACCCCAAGAGACCCAGTACTTC,TRBJ2-5,15,.,.,TRBV5-1
CASSLISSGGDRRAFF,TGTGCCAGCAGTTTAATCAGTTCAGGAGGGGATCGTCGAGCTTTCTTT,TRBJ1-1,16,.,once,TRBV27
CASSLNGGGEETQYF,TGTGCCAGCAGCCTTAACGGCGGAGGGGAAGAGACCCAGTACTTC,TRBJ2-5,15,.,.,TRBV7-3
CASRRGGRTGELFF,TGTGCCAGCAGAAGGGGGGGTCGGACCGGGGAGCTGTTTTTT,TRBJ2-2,14,.,.,TRBV27
CASSGQGANYGYTF,TGTGCCAGCTCAGGACAAGGGGCCAACTATGGCTACACCTTC,TRBJ1-2,14,.,.,TRBV18
CASSYVSGQGNQPQHF,TGTGCCAGCAGTTACGTTTCAGGGCAGGGGAATCAGCCCCAGCATTTT,TRBJ1-5,16,.,.,TRBV6-6
CASSQEQGDTEAFF,TGTGCCAGCAGCCAAGAACAGGGTGACACTGAAGCTTTCTTT,TRBJ1-1,14,.,.,TRBV4-2
CASSLRGEKLFF,TGTGCCAGCTCCCTGCGTGGTGAAAAACTGTTTTTT,TRBJ1-4,12,.,.,TRBV18
CASRTLTGVSYNEQFF,TGTGCCAGCCGAACCTTGACAGGGGTTTCCTACAATGAGCAGTTCTTC,TRBJ2-1,16,TRBD1,.,TRBV7-8
CASSKTGDYGYTF,TGCGCCAGCAGCAAGACAGGGGACTATGGCTACACCTTC,TRBJ1-2,13,TRBD1,.,TRBV5-1
CASSPEYRGASEQYF,TGTGCCAGCAGTCCTGAGTACAGGGGGGCGAGCGAGCAGTACTTC,TRBJ2-7,15,TRBD1,.,TRBV6-5
CASGLWTGPLGYTF,TGTGCTAGTGGTTTGTGGACAGGGCCCCTTGGCTACACCTTC,TRBJ1-2,14,TRBD1,.,TRBV12-5
CAWDRDSARNTEAFF,TGTGCCTGGGACCGGGACAGTGCCCGAAACACTGAAGCTTTCTTT,TRBJ1-1,15,TRBD1,.,TRBV30
CASSPYTPGQFYEQYF,TGTGCCAGCTCACCATACACCCCTGGACAGTTCTACGAGCAGTACTTC,TRBJ2-7,16,.,.,TRBV18
CSTTDDYEQYF,TGTTCGACGACAGATGACTACGAGCAGTACTTC,TRBJ2-7,11,.,.,TRBV19
CASSLQGGGSPLHF,TGTGCCAGCAGCCTACAGGGTGGCGGTTCACCCCTCCACTTT,TRBJ1-6,14,.,few,TRBV11-1
CTSSHLRGGDYGYTF,TGCACCAGCAGCCACTTACGGGGTGGGGACTATGGCTACACCTTC,TRBJ1-2,15,.,.,TRBV1
CASTPTGGANYGYTF,TGTGCCAGTACCCCCACAGGGGGCGCGAACTATGGCTACACCTTC,TRBJ1-2,15,TRBD1,.,TRBV19
CATSRGPSVYEQYF,TGTGCCACCAGCAGAGGACCTAGCGTCTACGAGCAGTACTTC,TRBJ2-7,14,.,.,TRBV15
CASSFSGGIEQYF,TGTGCCAGCAGCTTTAGCGGGGGCATCGAGCAGTACTTC,TRBJ2-7,13,TRBD2,.,TRBV5-6
CASSLQGVYGYTF,TGTGCCAGCAGCCTACAGGGGGTCTATGGCTACACCTTC,TRBJ1-2,13,TRBD1,.,TRBV6-6
CASSPTDSGGGQPQHF,TGTGCCAGCTCACCAACGGATTCGGGGGGAGGTCAGCCCCAGCATTTT,TRBJ1-5,16,.,.,TRBV18
CASHHTGSNTEAFF,TGCGCCAGCCACCATACAGGGTCGAACACTGAAGCTTTCTTT,TRBJ1-1,14,.,.,TRBV5-1
CASSLFPDTEAFF,TGTGCTAGCAGCTTATTCCCGGACACTGAAGCTTTCTTT,TRBJ1-1,13,.,.,TRBV7-7
CASSWETGINSPLHF,TGTGCCAGCAGTTGGGAGACAGGAATCAATTCACCCCTCCACTTT,TRBJ1-6,15,.,.,TRBV6-6
CASSYSMHTAYGYTF,TGTGCCAGCAGTTACTCGATGCACACCGCCTATGGCTACACCTTC,TRBJ1-2,15,.,.,TRBV6-5
CASTGQAGETQYF,TGTGCCAGTACGGGACAGGCGGGGGAGACCCAGTACTTC,TRBJ2-5,13,TRBD1,.,TRBV7-9
CASSLADRDYEQYF,TGCGCCAGCAGCTTGGCCGACAGGGATTACGAGCAGTACTTC,TRBJ2-7,14,TRBD1,few,TRBV5-1
CAPPSPEGNTIYF,TGTGCCCCCCCTTCTCCCGAGGGAAACACCATATATTTT,TRBJ1-3,13,.,.,TRBV6-5
CASSIPGSSYEQYF,TGTGCCAGCAGCATCCCGGGGAGCTCCTACGAGCAGTACTTC,TRBJ2-7,14,.,few,TRBV6-2/TRBV6-3
CASSQEGGTPEKLFF,TGTGCCAGCAGCCAAGAAGGTGGGACTCCTGAAAAACTGTTTTTT,TRBJ1-4,15,.,.,TRBV4-2
CAISDWTQTSYNEQFF,TGTGCCATCAGTGACTGGACACAGACCTCCTACAATGAGCAGTTCTTC,TRBJ2-1,16,.,.,TRBV10-3